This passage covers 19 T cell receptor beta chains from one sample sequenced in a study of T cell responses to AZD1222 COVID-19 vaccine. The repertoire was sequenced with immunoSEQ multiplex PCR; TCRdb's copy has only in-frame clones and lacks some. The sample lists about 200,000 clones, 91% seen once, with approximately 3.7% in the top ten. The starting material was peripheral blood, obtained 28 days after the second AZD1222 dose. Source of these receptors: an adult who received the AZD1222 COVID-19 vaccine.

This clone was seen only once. CDR3 in amino acids: CASSPRSGTYEQYF. The CDR3 region has the DNA TGTGCCAGCAGCCCTCGAAGCGGGACCTACGAGCAGTACTTC. V gene TRBV11-1 combines with J gene TRBJ2-7; 7 nucleotides match TRBD2. The CDR3 is 14 residues long. Trimming cost V 5 bases and J 2 bases; bases outside gene matches: 6. Germline V lookup: CDR1 SGHAT, CDR2 FQDESV (reference sequence).

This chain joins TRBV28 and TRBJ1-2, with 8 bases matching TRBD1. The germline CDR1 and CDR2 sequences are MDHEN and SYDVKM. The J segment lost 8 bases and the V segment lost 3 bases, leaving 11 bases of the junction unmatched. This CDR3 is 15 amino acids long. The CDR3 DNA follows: TGTGCCAGCAGTTTGACAGGGGACAAAAACGGGGGCTACACCTTC. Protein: CASSLTGDKNGGYTF.

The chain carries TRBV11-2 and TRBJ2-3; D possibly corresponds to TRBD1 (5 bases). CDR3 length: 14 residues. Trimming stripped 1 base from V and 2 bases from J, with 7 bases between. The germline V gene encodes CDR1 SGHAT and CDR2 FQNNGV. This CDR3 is CASSLVRATDTQYF. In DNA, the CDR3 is TGTGCCAGCAGCTTAGTCAGGGCCACAGATACGCAGTATTTT.

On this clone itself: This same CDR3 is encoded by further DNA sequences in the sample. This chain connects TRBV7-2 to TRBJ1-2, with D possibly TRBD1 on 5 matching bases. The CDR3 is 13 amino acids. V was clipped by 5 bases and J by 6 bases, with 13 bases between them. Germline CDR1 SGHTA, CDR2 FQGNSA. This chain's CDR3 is CASSPRGGDGYTF. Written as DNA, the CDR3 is TGTGCCAGCAGCCCGCGGGGGGGGGATGGCTACACCTTC.

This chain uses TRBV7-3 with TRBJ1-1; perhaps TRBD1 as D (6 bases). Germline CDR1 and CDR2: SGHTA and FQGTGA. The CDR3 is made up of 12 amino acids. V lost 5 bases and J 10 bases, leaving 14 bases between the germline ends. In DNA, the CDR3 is TGTGCCAGCAGCAAAACAGGGAGTACAGCTTTCTTT. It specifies CASSKTGSTAFF.

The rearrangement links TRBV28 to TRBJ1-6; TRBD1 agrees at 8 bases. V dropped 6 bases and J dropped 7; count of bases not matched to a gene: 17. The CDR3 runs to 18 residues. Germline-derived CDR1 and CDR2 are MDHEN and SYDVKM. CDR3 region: CASSSQPGRTGRNSPLHF. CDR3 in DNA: TGTGCCAGCAGCTCCCAGCCCGGACGGACAGGGAGAAATTCACCCCTCCACTTT.

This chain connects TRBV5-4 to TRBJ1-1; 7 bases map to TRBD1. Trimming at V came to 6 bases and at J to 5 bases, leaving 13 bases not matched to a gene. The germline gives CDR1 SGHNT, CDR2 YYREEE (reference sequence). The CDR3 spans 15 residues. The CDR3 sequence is CASINRGVIDTEAFF. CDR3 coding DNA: TGTGCCAGCATCAACAGGGGAGTTATAGATACTGAAGCTTTCTTT.

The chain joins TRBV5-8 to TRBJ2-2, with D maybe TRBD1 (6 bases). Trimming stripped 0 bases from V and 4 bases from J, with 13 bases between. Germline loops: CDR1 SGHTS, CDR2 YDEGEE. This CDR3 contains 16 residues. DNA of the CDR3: TGTGCCAGCAGCTTGGAACAGGGAATCGGCACCGGGGAGCTGTTTTTT. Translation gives CASSLEQGIGTGELFF.

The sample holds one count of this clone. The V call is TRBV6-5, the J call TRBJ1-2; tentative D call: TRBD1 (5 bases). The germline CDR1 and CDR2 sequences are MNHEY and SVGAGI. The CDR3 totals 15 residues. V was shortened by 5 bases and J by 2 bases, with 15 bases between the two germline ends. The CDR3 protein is CASSRQGSWNYGYTF. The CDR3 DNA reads TGTGCCAGCAGTAGGCAGGGATCTTGGAACTATGGCTACACCTTC.

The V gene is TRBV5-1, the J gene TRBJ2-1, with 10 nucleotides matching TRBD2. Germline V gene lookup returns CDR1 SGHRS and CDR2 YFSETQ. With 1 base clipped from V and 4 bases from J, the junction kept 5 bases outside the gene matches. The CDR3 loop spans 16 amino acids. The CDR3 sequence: CASSLSGLAEYNEQFF. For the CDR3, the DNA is TGCGCCAGCAGCTTGTCCGGACTAGCGGAGTACAATGAGCAGTTCTTC.

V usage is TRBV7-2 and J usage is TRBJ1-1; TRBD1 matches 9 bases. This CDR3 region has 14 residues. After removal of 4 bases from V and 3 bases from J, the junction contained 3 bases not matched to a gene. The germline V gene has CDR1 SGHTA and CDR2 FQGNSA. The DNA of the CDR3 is TGTGCCAGCAGCTCTAGACAGGGGGACACTGAAGCTTTCTTT. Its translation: CASSSRQGDTEAFF.

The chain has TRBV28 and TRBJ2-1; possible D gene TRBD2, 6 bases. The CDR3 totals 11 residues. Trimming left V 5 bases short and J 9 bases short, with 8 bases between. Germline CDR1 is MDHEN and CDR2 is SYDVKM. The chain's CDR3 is CASSPGGEQFF. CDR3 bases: TGTGCCAGCAGTCCCGGGGGTGAGCAGTTCTTC.

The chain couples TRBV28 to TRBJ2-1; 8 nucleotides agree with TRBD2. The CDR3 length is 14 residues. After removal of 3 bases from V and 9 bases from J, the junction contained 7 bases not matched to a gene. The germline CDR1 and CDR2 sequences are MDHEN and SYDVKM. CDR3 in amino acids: CASSLGIAGTEQFF. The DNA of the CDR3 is TGTGCCAGCAGTTTGGGGATAGCGGGAACTGAGCAGTTCTTC.

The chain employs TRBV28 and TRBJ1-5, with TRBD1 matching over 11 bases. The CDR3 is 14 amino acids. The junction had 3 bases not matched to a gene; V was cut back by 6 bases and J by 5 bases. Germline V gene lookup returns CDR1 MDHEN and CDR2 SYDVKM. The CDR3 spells CASSGTGGYQPQHF. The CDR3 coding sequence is TGTGCCAGCAGCGGGACAGGGGGTTATCAGCCCCAGCATTTT.

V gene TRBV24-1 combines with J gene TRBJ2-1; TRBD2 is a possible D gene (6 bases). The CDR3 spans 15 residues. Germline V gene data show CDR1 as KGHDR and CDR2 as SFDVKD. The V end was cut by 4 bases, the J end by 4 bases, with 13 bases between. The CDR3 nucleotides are TGTGCCACCAGTGACCCGACTGCGGGGTACAATGAGCAGTTCTTC. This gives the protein CATSDPTAGYNEQFF.

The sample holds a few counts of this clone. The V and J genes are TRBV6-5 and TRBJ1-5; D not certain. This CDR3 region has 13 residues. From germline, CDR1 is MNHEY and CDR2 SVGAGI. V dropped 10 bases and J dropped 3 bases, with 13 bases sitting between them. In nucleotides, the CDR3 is TGTGCCACCGAGATTGGGTACAATCAGCCCCAGCATTTT. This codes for CATEIGYNQPQHF.

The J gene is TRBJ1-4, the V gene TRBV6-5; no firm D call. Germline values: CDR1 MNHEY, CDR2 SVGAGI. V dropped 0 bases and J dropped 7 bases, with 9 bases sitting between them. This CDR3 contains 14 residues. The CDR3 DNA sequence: TGTGCCAGCAGTTACTCCTTCACGGGTGAAAAACTGTTTTTT. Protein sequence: CASSYSFTGEKLFF.

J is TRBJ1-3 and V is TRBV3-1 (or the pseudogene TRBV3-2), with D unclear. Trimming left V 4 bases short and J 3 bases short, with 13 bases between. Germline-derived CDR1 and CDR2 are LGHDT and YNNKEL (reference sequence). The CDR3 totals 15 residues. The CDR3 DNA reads TGTGCCAGCAGCCCGCCACAGCTCGGTGGAAACACCATATATTTT. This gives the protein CASSPPQLGGNTIYF.

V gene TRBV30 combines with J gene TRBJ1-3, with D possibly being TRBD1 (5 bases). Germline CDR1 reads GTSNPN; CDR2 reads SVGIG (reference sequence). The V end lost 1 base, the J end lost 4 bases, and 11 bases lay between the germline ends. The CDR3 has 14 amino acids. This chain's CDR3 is CAWSAGLGGNTIYF. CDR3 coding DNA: TGTGCCTGGAGTGCAGGGTTGGGAGGAAACACCATATATTTT.